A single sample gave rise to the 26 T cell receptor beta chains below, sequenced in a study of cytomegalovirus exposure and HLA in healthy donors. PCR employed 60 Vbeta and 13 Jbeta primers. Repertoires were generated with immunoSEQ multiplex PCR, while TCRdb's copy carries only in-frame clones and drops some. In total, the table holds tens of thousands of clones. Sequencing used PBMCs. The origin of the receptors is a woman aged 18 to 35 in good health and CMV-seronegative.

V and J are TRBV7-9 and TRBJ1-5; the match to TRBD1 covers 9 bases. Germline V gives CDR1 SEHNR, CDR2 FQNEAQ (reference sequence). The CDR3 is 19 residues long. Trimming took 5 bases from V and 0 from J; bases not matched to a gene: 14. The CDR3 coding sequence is TGTGCCAGCAGCCTGATAAAAACAGGGGGCTCATATAGCAATCAGCCCCAGCATTTT. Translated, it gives CASSLIKTGGSYSNQPQHF. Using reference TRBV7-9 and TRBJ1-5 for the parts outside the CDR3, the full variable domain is DTGVSQNPRHKITKRGQNVTFRCDPISEHNRLYWYRQTLGQGPEFLTYFQNEAQLEKSRLLSDRFSAERPKGSFSTLEIQRTEQGDSAMYLCASSLIKTGGSYSNQPQHFGDGTRLSIL.

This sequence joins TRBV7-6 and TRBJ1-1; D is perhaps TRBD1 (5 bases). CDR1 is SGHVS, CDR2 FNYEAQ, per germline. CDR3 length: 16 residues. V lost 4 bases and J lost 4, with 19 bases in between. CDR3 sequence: CASSSSPPGGGTEAFF. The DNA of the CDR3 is TGTGCCAGCAGCTCCAGTCCCCCCGGGGGAGGCACTGAAGCTTTCTTT.

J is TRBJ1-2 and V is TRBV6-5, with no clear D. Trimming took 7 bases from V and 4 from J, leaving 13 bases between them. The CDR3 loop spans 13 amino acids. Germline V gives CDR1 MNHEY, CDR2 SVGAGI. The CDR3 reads CASTRGRGYGYTF. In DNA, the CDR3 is TGTGCCAGCACCAGAGGACGGGGCTATGGCTACACCTTC.

CDR3 in amino acids: CASSSSGTGSPTEYF. DNA of the CDR3: TGTGCCAGCAGTTCGTCCGGGACAGGGAGCCCGACGGAGTACTTC. This chain joins TRBV28 and TRBJ2-7; TRBD1 matches at 9 bases. J gave up 11 bases and V 4 bases, and 15 bases lay outside the gene matches. In germline, CDR1 is MDHEN, CDR2 SYDVKM. The CDR3 length is 15 residues.

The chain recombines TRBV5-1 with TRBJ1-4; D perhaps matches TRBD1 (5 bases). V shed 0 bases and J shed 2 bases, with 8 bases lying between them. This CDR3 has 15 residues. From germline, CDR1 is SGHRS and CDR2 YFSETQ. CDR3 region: CASSLGQLTNEKLFF. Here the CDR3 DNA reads TGCGCCAGCAGCTTGGGACAGCTCACTAATGAAAAACTGTTTTTT.

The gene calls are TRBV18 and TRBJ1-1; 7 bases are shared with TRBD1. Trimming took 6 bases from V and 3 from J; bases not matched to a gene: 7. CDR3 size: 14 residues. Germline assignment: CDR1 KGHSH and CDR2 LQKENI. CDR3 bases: TGTGCCAGCTCGCGAGATCAGGGGGACACTGAAGCTTTCTTT. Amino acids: CASSRDQGDTEAFF.

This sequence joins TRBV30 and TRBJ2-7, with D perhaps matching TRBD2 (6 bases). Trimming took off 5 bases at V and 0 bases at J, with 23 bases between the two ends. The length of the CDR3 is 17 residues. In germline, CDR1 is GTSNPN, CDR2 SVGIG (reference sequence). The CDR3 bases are TGTGCCTGGCGAACCTCCCTTGGGTCGCGGGGCTCCTACGAGCAGTACTTC. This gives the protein CAWRTSLGSRGSYEQYF. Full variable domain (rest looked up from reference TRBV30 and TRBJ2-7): SQTIHQWPATLVQPVGSPLSLECTVEGTSNPNLYWYRQAAGRGLQLLFYSVGIGQISSEVPQNLSASRPQDRQFILSSKKLLLSDSGFYLCAWRTSLGSRGSYEQYFGPGTRLTVT.

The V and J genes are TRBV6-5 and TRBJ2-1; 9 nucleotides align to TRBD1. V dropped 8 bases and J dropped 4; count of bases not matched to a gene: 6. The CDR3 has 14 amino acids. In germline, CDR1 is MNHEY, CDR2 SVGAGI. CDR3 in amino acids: CASWDRASYNEQFF. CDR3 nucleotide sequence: TGTGCCAGCTGGGACAGGGCATCTTACAATGAGCAGTTCTTC.

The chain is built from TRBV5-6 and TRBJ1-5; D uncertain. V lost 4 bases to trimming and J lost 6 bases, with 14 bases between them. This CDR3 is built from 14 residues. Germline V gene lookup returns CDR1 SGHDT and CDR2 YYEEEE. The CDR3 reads CASSATPTAQPQHF. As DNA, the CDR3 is TGTGCCAGCAGCGCGACACCCACTGCTCAGCCCCAGCATTTT. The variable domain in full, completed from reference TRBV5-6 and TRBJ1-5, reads DAGVTQSPTHLIKTRGQQVTLRCSPKSGHDTVSWYQQALGQGPQFIFQYYEEEERQRGNFPDRFSGHQFPNYSSELNVNALLLGDSALYLCASSATPTAQPQHFGDGTRLSIL.

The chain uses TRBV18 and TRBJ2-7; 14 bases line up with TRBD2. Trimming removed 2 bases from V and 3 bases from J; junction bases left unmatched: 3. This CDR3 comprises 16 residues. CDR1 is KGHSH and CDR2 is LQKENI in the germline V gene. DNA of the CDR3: TGTGCCAGCTCACCAAGCGGGACTAGCGGGAGCTACGAGCAGTACTTC. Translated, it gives CASSPSGTSGSYEQYF.

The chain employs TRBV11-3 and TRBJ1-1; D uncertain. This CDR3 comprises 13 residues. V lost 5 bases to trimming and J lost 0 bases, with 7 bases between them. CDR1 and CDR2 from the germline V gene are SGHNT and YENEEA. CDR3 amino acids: CASSLPVNTEAFF. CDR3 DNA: TGTGCCAGCAGCCTCCCAGTGAACACTGAAGCTTTCTTT.

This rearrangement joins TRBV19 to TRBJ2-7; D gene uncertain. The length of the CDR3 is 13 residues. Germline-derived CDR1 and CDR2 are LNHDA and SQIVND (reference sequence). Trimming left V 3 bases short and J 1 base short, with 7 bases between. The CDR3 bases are TGTGCCAGTAGTATGGCAGCGTCCTACGAGCAGTACTTC. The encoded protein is CASSMAASYEQYF.

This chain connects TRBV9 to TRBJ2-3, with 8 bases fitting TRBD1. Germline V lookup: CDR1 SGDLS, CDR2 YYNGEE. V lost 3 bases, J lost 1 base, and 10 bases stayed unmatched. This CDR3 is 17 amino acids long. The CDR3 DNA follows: TGTGCCAGCAGCGAGCGCAACAGGGGGAGAGGCACAGATACGCAGTATTTT. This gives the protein CASSERNRGRGTDTQYF.

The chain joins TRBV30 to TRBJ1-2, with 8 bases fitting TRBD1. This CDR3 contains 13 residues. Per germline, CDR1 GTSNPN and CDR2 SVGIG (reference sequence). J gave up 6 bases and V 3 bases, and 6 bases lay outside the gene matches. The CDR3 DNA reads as TGTGCCTGGAGCTACGGACAGGGCGATGGCTACACCTTC. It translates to CAWSYGQGDGYTF.

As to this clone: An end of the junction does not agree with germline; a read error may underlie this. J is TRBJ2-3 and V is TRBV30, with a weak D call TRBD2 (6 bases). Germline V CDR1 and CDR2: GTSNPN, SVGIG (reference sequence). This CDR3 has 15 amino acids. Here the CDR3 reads CAGSVGSGETDTQYF. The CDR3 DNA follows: TGTGCCGGGAGTGTAGGGTCGGGGGAGACAGATACGCAGTATTTT.

The chain's CDR3 is CASSRGRNNQPQHF. The CDR3 DNA reads as TGTGCCAGCTCACGGGGGCGTAACAATCAGCCCCAGCATTTT. The chain carries TRBV18 and TRBJ1-5; TRBD1 might be the D (6 bases). The CDR3 runs 14 residues. Germline CDR1 and CDR2: KGHSH and LQKENI. V dropped 4 bases and J dropped 3 bases, with 10 bases sitting between them.

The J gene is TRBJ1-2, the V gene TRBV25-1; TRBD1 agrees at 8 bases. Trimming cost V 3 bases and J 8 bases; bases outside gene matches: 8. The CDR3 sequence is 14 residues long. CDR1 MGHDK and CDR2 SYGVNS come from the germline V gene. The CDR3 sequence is CASSDRGRAEGYTF. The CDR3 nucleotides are TGTGCCAGCAGTGACAGGGGGCGGGCGGAGGGCTACACCTTC.

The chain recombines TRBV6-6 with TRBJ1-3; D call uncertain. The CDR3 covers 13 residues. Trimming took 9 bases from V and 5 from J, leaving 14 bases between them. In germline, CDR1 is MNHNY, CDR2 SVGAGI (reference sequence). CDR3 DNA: TGTGCCAGTGCCGGGGTCGAGCGAAACACCATATATTTT. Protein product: CASAGVERNTIYF.

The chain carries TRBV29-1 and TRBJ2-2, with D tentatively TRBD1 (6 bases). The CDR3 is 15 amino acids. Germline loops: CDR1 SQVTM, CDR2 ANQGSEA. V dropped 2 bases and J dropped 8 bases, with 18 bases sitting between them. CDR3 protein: CSVEFGGGAGGELFF. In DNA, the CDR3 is TGCAGCGTTGAATTTGGTGGGGGCGCTGGAGGGGAGCTGTTTTTT.

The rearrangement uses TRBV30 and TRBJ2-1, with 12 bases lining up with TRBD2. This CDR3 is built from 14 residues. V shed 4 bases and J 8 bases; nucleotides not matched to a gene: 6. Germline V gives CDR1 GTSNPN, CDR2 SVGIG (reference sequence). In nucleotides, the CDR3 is TGTGCCTGGACTCTAGCGGGGGGGGTAGATGAGCAGTTCTTC. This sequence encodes CAWTLAGGVDEQFF.

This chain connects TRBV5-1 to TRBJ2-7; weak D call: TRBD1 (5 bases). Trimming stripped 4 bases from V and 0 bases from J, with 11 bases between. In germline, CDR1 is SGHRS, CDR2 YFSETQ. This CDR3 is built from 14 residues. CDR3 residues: CASSPMTVSYEQYF. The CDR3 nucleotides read TGCGCCAGCAGCCCAATGACAGTCTCCTACGAGCAGTACTTC.

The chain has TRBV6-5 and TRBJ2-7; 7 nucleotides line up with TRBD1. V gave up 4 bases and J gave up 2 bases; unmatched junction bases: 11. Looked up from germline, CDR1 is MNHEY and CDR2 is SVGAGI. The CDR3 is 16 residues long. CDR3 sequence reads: CASSSYEGQRTYEQYF. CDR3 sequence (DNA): TGTGCCAGCAGTTCCTATGAGGGACAGAGAACCTACGAGCAGTACTTC.

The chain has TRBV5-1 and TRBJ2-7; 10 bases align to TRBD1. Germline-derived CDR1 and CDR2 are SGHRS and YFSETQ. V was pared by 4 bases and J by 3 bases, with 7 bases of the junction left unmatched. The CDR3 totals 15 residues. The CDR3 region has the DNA TGCGCCAGCAGCCTGACCGGACAGGGGGGCTACGAGCAGTACTTC. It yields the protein CASSLTGQGGYEQYF.

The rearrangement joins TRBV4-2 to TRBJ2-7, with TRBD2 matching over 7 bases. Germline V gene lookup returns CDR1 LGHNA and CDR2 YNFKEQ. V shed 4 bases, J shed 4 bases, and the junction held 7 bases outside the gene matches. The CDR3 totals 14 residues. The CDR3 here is CASSPGPGGYEQYF. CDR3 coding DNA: TGTGCCAGCAGCCCAGGGCCGGGGGGTTACGAGCAGTACTTC.

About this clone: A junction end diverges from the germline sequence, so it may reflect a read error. The CDR3 DNA reads TGTGCCAGCAGTCACCTCGACAGTATTCCCCACTTC. Protein product: CASSHLDSIPHF. The rearrangement joins TRBV2 to TRBJ2-7, with a weak D call TRBD1 (5 bases). Germline lookup yields CDR1 SNHLY and CDR2 FYNNEI. The CDR3 is 12 residues long.

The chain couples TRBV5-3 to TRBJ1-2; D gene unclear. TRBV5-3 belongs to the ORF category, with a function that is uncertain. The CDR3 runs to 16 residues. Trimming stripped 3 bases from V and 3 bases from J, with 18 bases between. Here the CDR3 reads CARSSLAQLRDYGYTF. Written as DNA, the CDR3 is TGTGCCAGAAGCTCCCTCGCGCAACTTCGCGACTATGGCTACACCTTC.